This T cell receptor beta chain was documented in a study of T cell changes during pregnancy in multiple sclerosis (dated by TCRdb to 2018 to 2020). A note on the overall study: Changes in the T cell repertoire over the course of pregnancy were examined in this study in women with multiple sclerosis.

Regarding this clone: This clone's antigen is unknown. Base-call qualities are not available, and no considerably larger clone is one nucleotide away.

The protocol used for the library was the immunoSEQ multiplex PCR assay. TCRdb provides this immuneACCESS table in a form limited to in-frame rearrangements. Some clones are lacking; in checked studies, under half of them reflect an unresolved V gene, and why the rest are absent is not known. This sample gives around 57,000 clones in total; 91% of them show up just once. The top ten clonotypes cover over 2% of the sample. The CDR3 runs 14 residues from the cysteine to the phenylalanine. This entry keeps only the CDR3 DNA: 42 bases, framed from base 1. Trimming takes 3 bases off V and 7 bases off J; junction bases not matched to a gene: 6. The germline V gene supplies CDR1 SNHLY and CDR2 FYNNEI.

The source of this sequence is a female donor in good health, enrolled as a control in a pregnancy study. The sample here was peripheral blood, taken in the third trimester of pregnancy. The chain links TRBV2 with TRBJ2-5; 9 bases in the junction line up with TRBD2. The CDR3 region: CASSDPGLALTQYF. The nucleotide sequence reads TGTGCCAGCAGTGATCCCGGACTAGCGCTGACCCAGTACTTC.